The 10 T cell receptor beta chains listed next were all sequenced from one sample in a study of blood T cell repertoires in COVID-19. This table comes from immunoSEQ multiplex PCR, and its TCRdb copy is limited to in-frame clones, with some not included. This sample yields about 27,000 clones, of which under 90% are seen a single time; under 45% belongs to the top ten. Specimen: peripheral blood. The receptors shown here come from a woman older than 75 with acute or convalescent COVID-19.

The gene calls are TRBV5-6 and TRBJ2-6; 8 bases are shared with TRBD1. Germline V gives CDR1 SGHDT, CDR2 YYEEEE. This CDR3 is built from 16 residues. J was trimmed by 5 bases and V by 2 bases; bases with no gene match: 6. This CDR3 reads CASSLIGQGWANVLTF. The CDR3 region has the DNA TGTGCCAGCAGCTTAATAGGACAGGGCTGGGCCAACGTCCTGACTTTC.

This sequence joins TRBV5-1 and TRBJ1-1; no clear D gene. V lost 5 bases and J lost 4, with 18 bases in between. This CDR3 region has 15 residues. Germline V gives CDR1 SGHRS, CDR2 YFSETQ. The CDR3 DNA reads as TGCGCCAGCAGTTCTAGCGGGTTGGGGAGCACTGAAGCTTTCTTT. It codes for CASSSSGLGSTEAFF.

The chain links TRBV18 to TRBJ2-7; 12 positions agree with TRBD2. The ends lost 5 bases at V and 4 bases at J; junction bases unmatched: 15. The CDR3 extends over 18 amino acids. In germline, CDR1 is KGHSH, CDR2 LQKENI. The CDR3 DNA follows: TGTGCCAGCTCAGCACTCGCGACTAGCGGGGGTGCGGGTTACGAGCAGTACTTC. Residues: CASSALATSGGAGYEQYF.

The J gene is TRBJ2-6, the V gene TRBV18; the D is unclear. With 4 bases removed from V and 2 bases from J, the gap between germline ends came to 9 bases. The CDR3 covers 15 residues. Germline V lookup: CDR1 KGHSH, CDR2 LQKENI. Here the CDR3 DNA reads TGTGCCAGCTCACTCCCTTTAGCTGGGGCCAACGTCCTGACTTTC. Residues: CASSLPLAGANVLTF.

This clone is classed as medium-sized. This sequence joins TRBV5-8 and TRBJ1-2, with 12 bases fitting TRBD1. J lost 6 bases, V lost 1 base, and 4 bases had no gene match. The CDR3 has 15 residues. Germline V gene data show CDR1 as SGHTS and CDR2 as YDEGEE. In nucleotides, the CDR3 is TGTGCCAGCAGCTTGTCCGGGACAGGGGGCGATGGCTACACCTTC. Translating gives CASSLSGTGGDGYTF.

This clone showed up just a few times. The V gene is TRBV30, the J gene TRBJ1-2, with D possibly matching TRBD1 (6 bases). This CDR3 comprises 12 residues. With 1 base removed from V and 6 bases from J, the gap between germline ends came to 9 bases. From germline, CDR1 is GTSNPN and CDR2 SVGIG (reference sequence). The CDR3 nucleotides read TGTGCCTGGAGTGCTCACAGGGATGGCTACACCTTC. This encodes CAWSAHRDGYTF.

This chain connects TRBV30 to TRBJ2-5; a possible D gene is TRBD1 (5 bases). The CDR3 is made up of 17 amino acids. With 0 bases removed from V and 5 bases from J, the gap between germline ends came to 22 bases. Germline V lookup: CDR1 GTSNPN, CDR2 SVGIG (reference sequence). The CDR3 spells CAWSVDLTKGARETQYF. The DNA for the CDR3 is TGTGCCTGGAGTGTAGACCTAACCAAAGGGGCCCGGGAGACCCAGTACTTC.

This chain uses TRBV23-1 with TRBJ1-5, with D hard to call. TRBV23-1 is identified as an open reading frame with a role that is uncertain. Trimming took 5 bases from V and 4 from J, leaving 6 bases between them. The CDR3 totals 12 residues. CDR3 nucleotide sequence: TGCGCCAGCAGTTATCCGAATCAGCCCCAGCATTTT. Translation: CASSYPNQPQHF.

This clone appeared many times. The chain joins TRBV19 to TRBJ1-2; maybe TRBD1 (6 bases). CDR3 length equals 13 residues. Germline V gene lookup returns CDR1 LNHDA and CDR2 SQIVND (reference sequence). The ends were cut back, 3 bases at V and 7 bases at J, with 12 bases in the middle. The CDR3 coding sequence is TGTGCCAGTAGTATTACACAGGGAAGTGGCTACACCTTC. Protein sequence: CASSITQGSGYTF.

The chain recombines TRBV18 with TRBJ2-2, with D possibly matching TRBD2 (6 bases). Between the trimmed V and J ends, which lost 3 bases and 3 bases, there was a span of 14 bases. The CDR3 is 16 residues long. Germline V lookup: CDR1 KGHSH, CDR2 LQKENI. The CDR3, as DNA: TGTGCCAGCTCACCCGTTAGCGGAGGGGACACCGGGGAGCTGTTTTTT. This gives the protein CASSPVSGGDTGELFF.